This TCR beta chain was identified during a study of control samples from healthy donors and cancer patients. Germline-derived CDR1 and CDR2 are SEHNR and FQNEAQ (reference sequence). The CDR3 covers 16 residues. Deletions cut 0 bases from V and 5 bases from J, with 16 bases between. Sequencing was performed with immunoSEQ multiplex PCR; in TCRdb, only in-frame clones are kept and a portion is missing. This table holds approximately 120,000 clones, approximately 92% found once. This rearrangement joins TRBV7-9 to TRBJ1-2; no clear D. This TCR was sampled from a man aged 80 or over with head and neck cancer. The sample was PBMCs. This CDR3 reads CASSLALISAPYGYTF. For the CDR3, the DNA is TGTGCCAGCAGCTTAGCGCTTATATCCGCGCCATATGGCTACACCTTC. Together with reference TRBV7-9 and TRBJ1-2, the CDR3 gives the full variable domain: DTGVSQNPRHKITKRGQNVTFRCDPISEHNRLYWYRQTLGQGPEFLTYFQNEAQLEKSRLLSDRFSAERPKGSFSTLEIQRTEQGDSAMYLCASSLALISAPYGYTFGSGTRLTVV.